These 22 T cell receptor beta chains originate from one sample sequenced in a study of cytomegalovirus exposure and HLA in healthy donors. A multiplex PCR was run with 60 Vbeta primers and 13 Jbeta primers. Profiled with immunoSEQ multiplex PCR; TCRdb holds only in-frame clones, not every one. The table lists around 50,000 clones. Specimen: PBMCs. These receptors were obtained from a woman in her 40s in good health and CMV-seronegative.

J is TRBJ1-5 and V is TRBV7-8; D call uncertain. Trimming removed 2 bases at V and 5 bases at J, with 7 bases between. The CDR3 spans 13 residues. Germline V lookup: CDR1 SGHVS, CDR2 FQNEAQ. CDR3 DNA: TGTGCCAGCAGCTTATTAGGAGATCAGCCCCAGCATTTT. It codes for CASSLLGDQPQHF.

The chain joins TRBV15 to TRBJ1-1, with TRBD1 as a possible D gene (5 bases). V shed 1 base and J shed 7 bases, with 7 bases lying between them. CDR1 is LNHNV, CDR2 YYDKDF, per germline (reference sequence). The CDR3 is 12 residues long. In DNA form, the CDR3 reads TGTGCCACCAGCAGAGCTAGGGGTGAAGCTTTCTTT. Protein product: CATSRARGEAFF.

This chain connects TRBV6-1 to TRBJ2-7; 9 bases fit TRBD1. The junction had 8 bases not matched to a gene; V was cut back by 6 bases and J by 5 bases. The CDR3 has 14 amino acids. Germline V gives CDR1 MNHNS, CDR2 SASEGT. CDR3 DNA sequence: TGTGCCAGCAGACCGGGACAGGGTGTCAACGAGCAGTACTTC. The encoded protein is CASRPGQGVNEQYF.

The V call is TRBV7-2, the J call TRBJ1-3; 9 positions agree with TRBD1. Losses at the gene ends were 3 bases for V and 8 bases for J; bases not matched to a gene: 2. The CDR3 length is 13 residues. The germline CDR1 and CDR2 sequences are SGHTA and FQGNSA. In DNA form, the CDR3 reads TGTGCCAGCAGCTTTGGACAGGGGTACACCATATATTTT. This translates into CASSFGQGYTIYF.

The chain employs TRBV25-1 and TRBJ1-4, with 10 bases aligning to TRBD1. CDR3 length: 15 residues. Losses at the gene ends were 3 bases for V and 8 bases for J; bases not matched to a gene: 6. Germline V CDR1 and CDR2: MGHDK, SYGVNS. CDR3: CASSDPTGGLEKLFF. In DNA, the CDR3 is TGTGCCAGCAGTGATCCGACAGGGGGCCTAGAAAAACTGTTTTTT.

The chain has TRBV19 and TRBJ2-7, with D maybe TRBD2 (5 bases). The length of the CDR3 is 14 residues. V was shortened by 3 bases and J by 0 bases, with 9 bases between the two germline ends. Germline V lookup: CDR1 LNHDA, CDR2 SQIVND (reference sequence). The CDR3 loop is CASSIGGYSYEQYF. The CDR3 region has the DNA TGTGCCAGTAGTATCGGCGGGTACTCCTACGAGCAGTACTTC.

The CDR3 nucleotides read TGTGCCAGCACTCGGGGCAGGGAGGACGGCTACACCTTC. Amino acid sequence: CASTRGREDGYTF. The chain uses TRBV7-2 and TRBJ1-2; a possible D gene is TRBD1 (5 bases). This CDR3 region has 13 residues. The germline V and J ends were trimmed by 7 bases and 8 bases, with 17 bases remaining between them. Germline CDR1 reads SGHTA; CDR2 reads FQGNSA. Combining the CDR3 with reference TRBV7-2 and TRBJ1-2 gives the whole variable domain GAGVSQSPSNKVTEKGKDVELRCDPISGHTALYWYRQSLGQGLEFLIYFQGNSAPDKSGLPSDRFSAERTGGSVSTLTIQRTQQEDSAVYLCASTRGREDGYTFGSGTRLTVV.

V usage is TRBV4-3 and J usage is TRBJ2-1; no reliable D call. Trimming removed 0 bases from V and 5 bases from J, with 11 bases in between. Germline CDR1 LGHNA, CDR2 YSLEER. The CDR3 has 15 residues. This CDR3 is CASSQDQPADNEQFF. Written as DNA, the CDR3 is TGCGCCAGCAGCCAAGATCAGCCTGCGGACAATGAGCAGTTCTTC.

The chain uses TRBV19 and TRBJ2-3; 9 positions match TRBD1. CDR1 and CDR2 (germline): LNHDA, SQIVND (reference sequence). V lost 4 bases and J lost 2; bases outside the gene matches: 4. The CDR3 covers 15 residues. This chain's CDR3 is CASSNRGPSTDTQYF. The CDR3 DNA sequence: TGTGCCAGTAGTAACAGGGGGCCCTCCACAGATACGCAGTATTTT.

The V call is TRBV5-6, the J call TRBJ2-1, with 9 bases aligning to TRBD2. Trimming at V came to 3 bases and at J to 7 bases, leaving 8 bases not matched to a gene. CDR3 length: 15 residues. Germline V gene lookup returns CDR1 SGHDT and CDR2 YYEEEE. CDR3 sequence (DNA): TGTGCCAGCAGCTCTCCGCGGGGGGGCTTAAATGAGCAGTTCTTC. This translates into CASSSPRGGLNEQFF.

This chain connects TRBV29-1 to TRBJ2-6; TRBD1 aligns across 8 bases. CDR3 length: 15 amino acids. Germline V gene lookup returns CDR1 SQVTM and CDR2 ANQGSEA. V lost 4 bases, J lost 2 bases, and 4 bases stayed unmatched. The CDR3 DNA sequence: TGCAGCGTTGGAGGGACAGGCACTGGGGCCAACGTCCTGACTTTC. This gives the protein CSVGGTGTGANVLTF.

The chain employs TRBV19 and TRBJ1-1; no definite D call. Trimming took 6 bases from V and 11 from J, leaving 19 bases between them. CDR1 is LNHDA and CDR2 is SQIVND in the germline V gene (reference sequence). The CDR3 contains 13 residues. The chain's CDR3 is CASSSGEGLRAFF. The CDR3, as DNA: TGTGCCAGTAGCTCAGGAGAGGGCCTGCGCGCTTTCTTT.

The chain links TRBV5-6 to TRBJ2-7; D perhaps matches TRBD1 (5 bases). CDR3 size: 13 residues. Trimming stripped 2 bases from V and 8 bases from J, with 14 bases between. Germline CDR1 reads SGHDT; CDR2 reads YYEEEE. Here the CDR3 DNA reads TGTGCCAGCAGCTTACCGACAGTCATCAAGCAGTACTTC. It yields the protein CASSLPTVIKQYF.

The chain employs TRBV4-2 and TRBJ2-7; 9 bases are shared with TRBD1. This CDR3 contains 16 residues. CDR1 is LGHNA and CDR2 is YNFKEQ in the germline V gene. With 4 bases clipped from V and 3 bases from J, the junction kept 10 bases outside the gene matches. CDR3 nucleotide sequence: TGTGCCAGCAGCCGAAAACACCGGGACAGGGACTACGAGCAGTACTTC. It encodes CASSRKHRDRDYEQYF.

This chain joins TRBV19 and TRBJ1-5; D gene ambiguous. Germline CDR1 and CDR2: LNHDA and SQIVND (reference sequence). The V end lost 7 bases, the J end lost 4 bases, and 17 bases lay between the germline ends. CDR3 length equals 15 residues. CDR3 nucleotides: TGTGCCAGTACCCTAGGAACGTTCGGTAATCAGCCCCAGCATTTT. This sequence encodes CASTLGTFGNQPQHF.

The chain joins TRBV6-5 to TRBJ1-2; TRBD1 matches 9 bases. The CDR3 extends over 14 amino acids. Looked up from germline, CDR1 is MNHEY and CDR2 is SVGAGI. With V trimmed by 7 bases and J by 6 bases, 9 bases remained unmatched. The CDR3 coding sequence is TGTGCCAGCACACAATCCGGGACAGGGAATGGCTACACCTTC. The encoded protein is CASTQSGTGNGYTF.

J is TRBJ2-7 and V is TRBV2; 15 positions match TRBD2. V shed 7 bases, J shed 7 bases, and the junction held 2 bases outside the gene matches. The CDR3 is 13 amino acids. Per germline, CDR1 SNHLY and CDR2 FYNNEI. The CDR3 loop is CASMGLAGGEQYF. The CDR3 coding sequence is TGTGCCAGCATGGGACTAGCGGGAGGAGAGCAGTACTTC.

V and J are TRBV5-1 and TRBJ1-1; 11 bases align to TRBD1. Per germline, CDR1 SGHRS and CDR2 YFSETQ. J lost 0 bases, V lost 3 bases, and 1 base had no gene match. The CDR3 totals 15 residues. CDR3 DNA sequence: TGCGCCAGCAGCTCGGGACAGGGGGTGAACACTGAAGCTTTCTTT. It encodes CASSSGQGVNTEAFF.

The chain recombines TRBV9 with TRBJ2-1; TRBD2 agrees at 10 bases. This CDR3 region has 19 residues. From germline, CDR1 is SGDLS and CDR2 YYNGEE. With V trimmed by 4 bases and J by 1 base, 14 bases remained unmatched. CDR3 sequence reads: CASSKERRLAGGSYNEQFF. CDR3 DNA sequence: TGTGCCAGCAGCAAAGAGCGGAGGTTAGCGGGGGGTTCCTACAATGAGCAGTTCTTC.

The chain couples TRBV25-1 to TRBJ1-4; no reliable D call. V shed 9 bases and J shed 0 bases, with 5 bases lying between them. CDR1 and CDR2 (germline): MGHDK, SYGVNS. CDR3 length equals 12 residues. The CDR3: CARCATNEKLFF. As DNA, the CDR3 is TGTGCCAGGTGCGCAACTAATGAAAAACTGTTTTTT. Full variable domain (remainder filled in from reference TRBV25-1 and TRBJ1-4): EADIYQTPRYLVIGTGKKITLECSQTMGHDKMYWYQQDPGMELHLIHYSYGVNSTEKGDLSSESTVSRIRTEHFPLTLESARPSHTSQYLCARCATNEKLFFGSGTQLSVL.

The chain employs TRBV4-1 and TRBJ2-1; 7 bases align to TRBD1. The V gene's germline CDR1 is MGHRA and CDR2 YSYEKL. The CDR3 runs to 13 residues. The V gene end was trimmed by 0 bases and the J gene end by 15 bases; junction bases not matched to a gene: 8. CDR3 sequence: CASSQEGRQGAFF. CDR3 in DNA: TGCGCCAGCAGCCAAGAGGGGAGACAGGGTGCGTTCTTC.

The J gene is TRBJ2-3, the V gene TRBV5-6; 7 positions agree with TRBD1. The germline V gene has CDR1 SGHDT and CDR2 YYEEEE. V dropped 0 bases and J dropped 4; count of bases not matched to a gene: 5. The CDR3 runs to 15 residues. The CDR3 reads CASSLGRQGPDTQYF. CDR3 nucleotide sequence: TGTGCCAGCAGCTTGGGTAGACAGGGTCCAGATACGCAGTATTTT.